This TCR beta chain was retrieved from a study of T cell repertoires in cytomegalovirus infection. Using its own MiXCR run on the reads, TCRdb lists one record per CDR3 protein. The sample has under 150,000 distinct CDR3 sequences; 30% are singletons. Worth noting for this clonotype: Antigen unknown.

J gave up 3 bases and V 5 bases, and 10 bases lay outside the gene matches. Germline lookup yields CDR1 SGHTA and CDR2 FQGTGA. The CDR3 consists of 16 residues. Source: CD8+ T cells from cultured PBMCs, taken from culture after CMV antigen stimulation. The V gene is TRBV7-3, the J gene TRBJ2-3; TRBD2 matches 8 bases. This TCR came from a human donor in good health (CMV status not recorded). Some clones in this sample may be carry-over from other donors' samples. CDR3 bases: TGTGCCAGCAGCCCCGAGTGGCAGCGGGGGACAGATACGCAGTATTTT. Protein product: CASSPEWQRGTDTQYF.